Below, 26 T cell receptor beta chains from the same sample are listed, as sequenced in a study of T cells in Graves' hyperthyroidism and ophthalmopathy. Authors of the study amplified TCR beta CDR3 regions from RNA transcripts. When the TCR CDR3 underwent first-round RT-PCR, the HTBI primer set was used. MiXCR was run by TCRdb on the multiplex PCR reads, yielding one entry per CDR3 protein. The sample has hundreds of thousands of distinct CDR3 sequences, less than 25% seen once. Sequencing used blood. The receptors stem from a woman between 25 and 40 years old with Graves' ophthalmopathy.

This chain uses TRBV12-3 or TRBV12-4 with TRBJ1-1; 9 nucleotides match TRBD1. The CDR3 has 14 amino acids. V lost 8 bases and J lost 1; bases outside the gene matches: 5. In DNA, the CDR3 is TGTGCCAGCCACCTACAGGGGGCGAACACTGAAGCTTTCTTT. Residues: CASHLQGANTEAFF.

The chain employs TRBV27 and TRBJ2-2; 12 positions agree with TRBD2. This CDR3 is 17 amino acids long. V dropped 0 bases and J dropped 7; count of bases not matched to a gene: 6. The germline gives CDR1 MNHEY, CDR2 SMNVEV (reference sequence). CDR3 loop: CASSLSPSGGAVGELFF. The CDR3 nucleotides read TGTGCCAGCAGTTTATCCCCTAGCGGGGGGGCGGTCGGGGAGCTGTTTTTT.

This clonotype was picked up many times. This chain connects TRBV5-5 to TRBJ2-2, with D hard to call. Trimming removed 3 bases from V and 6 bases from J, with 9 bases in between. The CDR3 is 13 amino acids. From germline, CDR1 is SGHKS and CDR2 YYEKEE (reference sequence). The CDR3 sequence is CASSYASSGELFF. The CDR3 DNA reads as TGTGCCAGCAGCTACGCTTCATCCGGGGAGCTGTTTTTT.

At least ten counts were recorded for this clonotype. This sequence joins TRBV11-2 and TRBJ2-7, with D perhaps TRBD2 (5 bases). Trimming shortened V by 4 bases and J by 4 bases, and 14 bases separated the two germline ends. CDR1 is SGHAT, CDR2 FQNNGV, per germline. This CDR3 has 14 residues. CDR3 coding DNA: TGTGCCAGCAGCTACCCGGACGGAGGATACGAGCAGTACTTC. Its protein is CASSYPDGGYEQYF.

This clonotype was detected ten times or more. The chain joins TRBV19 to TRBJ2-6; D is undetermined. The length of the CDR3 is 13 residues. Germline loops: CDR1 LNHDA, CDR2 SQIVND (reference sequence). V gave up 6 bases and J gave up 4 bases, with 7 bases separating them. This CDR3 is CASRPLGANVLTF. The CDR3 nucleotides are TGTGCCAGTAGGCCCTTGGGGGCCAACGTCCTGACTTTC.

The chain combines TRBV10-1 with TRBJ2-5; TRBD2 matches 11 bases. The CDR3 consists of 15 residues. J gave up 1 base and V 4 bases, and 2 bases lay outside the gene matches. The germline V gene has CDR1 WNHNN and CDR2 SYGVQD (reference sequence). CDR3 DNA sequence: TGCGCCAGCAGTGGACTAGCGGGGTCCCAAGAGACCCAGTACTTC. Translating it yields CASSGLAGSQETQYF.

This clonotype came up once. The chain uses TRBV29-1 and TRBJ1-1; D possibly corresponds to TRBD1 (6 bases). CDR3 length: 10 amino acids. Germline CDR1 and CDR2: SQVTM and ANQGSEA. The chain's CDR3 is CNRKGVEAFF. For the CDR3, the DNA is TGCAACCGAAAGGGGGTTGAAGCTTTCTTT.

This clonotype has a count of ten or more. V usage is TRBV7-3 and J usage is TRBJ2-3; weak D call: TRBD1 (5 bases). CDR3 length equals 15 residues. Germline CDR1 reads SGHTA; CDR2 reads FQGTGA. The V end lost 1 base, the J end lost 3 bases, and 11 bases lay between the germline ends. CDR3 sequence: CASSLSGQGTDTQYF. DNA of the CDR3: TGTGCCAGCAGCTTAAGTGGTCAGGGAACAGATACGCAGTATTTT.

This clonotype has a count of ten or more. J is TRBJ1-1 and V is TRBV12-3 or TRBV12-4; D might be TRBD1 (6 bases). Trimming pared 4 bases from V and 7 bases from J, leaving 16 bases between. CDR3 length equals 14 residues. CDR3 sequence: CASSSWPGESEAFF. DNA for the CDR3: TGTGCCAGCAGTTCCTGGCCAGGGGAGAGTGAAGCTTTCTTT.

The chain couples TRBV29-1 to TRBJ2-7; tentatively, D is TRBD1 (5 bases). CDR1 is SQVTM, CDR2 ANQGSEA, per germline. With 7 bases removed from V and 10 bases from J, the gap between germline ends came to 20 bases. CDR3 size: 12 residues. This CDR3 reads CSAMIGDPDQYF. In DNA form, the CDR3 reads TGCAGCGCAATGATAGGGGATCCCGATCAGTACTTC.

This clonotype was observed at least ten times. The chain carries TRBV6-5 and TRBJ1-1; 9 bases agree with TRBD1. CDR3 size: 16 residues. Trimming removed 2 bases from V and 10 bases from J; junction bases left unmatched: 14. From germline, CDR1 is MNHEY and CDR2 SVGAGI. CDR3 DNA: TGTGCCAGCAGTTACATCTCGGGACAGGGCCCGAGGGTAGCTTTCTTT. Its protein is CASSYISGQGPRVAFF.

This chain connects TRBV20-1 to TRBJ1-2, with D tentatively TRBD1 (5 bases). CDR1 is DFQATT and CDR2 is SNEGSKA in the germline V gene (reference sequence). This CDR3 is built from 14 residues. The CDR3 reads CSPVAGVKDYGYTF. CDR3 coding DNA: TGCAGCCCTGTAGCGGGGGTCAAGGACTATGGCTACACCTTC.

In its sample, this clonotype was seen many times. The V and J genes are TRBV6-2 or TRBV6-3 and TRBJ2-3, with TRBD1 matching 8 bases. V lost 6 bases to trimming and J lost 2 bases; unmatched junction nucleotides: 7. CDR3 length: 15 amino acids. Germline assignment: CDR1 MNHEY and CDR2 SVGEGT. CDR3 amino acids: CASSKRTGPTDTQYF. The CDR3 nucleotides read TGTGCCAGCAGCAAAAGGACAGGGCCCACAGATACGCAGTATTTT.

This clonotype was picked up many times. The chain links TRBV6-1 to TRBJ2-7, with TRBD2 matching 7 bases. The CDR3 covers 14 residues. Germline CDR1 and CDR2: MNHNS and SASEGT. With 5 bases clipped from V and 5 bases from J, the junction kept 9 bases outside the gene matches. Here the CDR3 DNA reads TGTGCCAGCAGTCCTGTGGGGGGGTCCAACGAGCAGTACTTC. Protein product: CASSPVGGSNEQYF.

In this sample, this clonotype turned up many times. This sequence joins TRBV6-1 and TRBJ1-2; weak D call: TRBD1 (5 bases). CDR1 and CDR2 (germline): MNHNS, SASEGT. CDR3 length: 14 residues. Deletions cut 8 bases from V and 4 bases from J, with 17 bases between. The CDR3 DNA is TGTGCCAGCGCCGTGACACGGGGGTCCTATGGCTACACCTTC. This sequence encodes CASAVTRGSYGYTF.

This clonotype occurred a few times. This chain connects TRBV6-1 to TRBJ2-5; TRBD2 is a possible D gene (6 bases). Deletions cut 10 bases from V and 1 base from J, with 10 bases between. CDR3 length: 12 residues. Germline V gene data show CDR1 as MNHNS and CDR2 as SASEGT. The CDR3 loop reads CATGSGQETQYF. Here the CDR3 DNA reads TGTGCCACGGGTAGCGGCCAAGAGACCCAGTACTTC.

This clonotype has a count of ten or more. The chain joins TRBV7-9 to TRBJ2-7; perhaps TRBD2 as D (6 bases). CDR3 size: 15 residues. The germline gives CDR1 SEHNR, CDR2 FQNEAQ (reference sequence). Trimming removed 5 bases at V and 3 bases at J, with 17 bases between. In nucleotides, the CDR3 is TGTGCCAGCAGCCGAGTGGACTACCTGTACTACGAGCAGTACTTC. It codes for CASSRVDYLYYEQYF.

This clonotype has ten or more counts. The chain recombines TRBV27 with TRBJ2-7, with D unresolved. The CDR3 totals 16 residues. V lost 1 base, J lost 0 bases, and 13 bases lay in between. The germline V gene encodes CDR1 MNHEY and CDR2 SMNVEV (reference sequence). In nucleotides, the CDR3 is TGTGCCAGCAGTTTATTAATTCCGCCCAGCTCCTACGAGCAGTACTTC. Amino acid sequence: CASSLLIPPSSYEQYF.

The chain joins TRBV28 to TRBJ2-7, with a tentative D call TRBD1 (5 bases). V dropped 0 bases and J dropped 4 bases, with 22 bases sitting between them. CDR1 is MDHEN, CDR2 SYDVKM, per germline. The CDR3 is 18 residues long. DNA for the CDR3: TGTGCCAGCAGTTTATGGGGTCGAGACGGTGGGGCTATATACGAGCAGTACTTC. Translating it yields CASSLWGRDGGAIYEQYF.

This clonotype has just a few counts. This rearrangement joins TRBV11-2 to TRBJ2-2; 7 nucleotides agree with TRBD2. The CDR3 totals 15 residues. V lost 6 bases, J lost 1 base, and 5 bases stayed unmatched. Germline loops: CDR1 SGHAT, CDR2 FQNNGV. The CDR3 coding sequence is TGTGCCAGCAGAACGGGGGGACGGAACACCGGGGAGCTGTTTTTT. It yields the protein CASRTGGRNTGELFF.

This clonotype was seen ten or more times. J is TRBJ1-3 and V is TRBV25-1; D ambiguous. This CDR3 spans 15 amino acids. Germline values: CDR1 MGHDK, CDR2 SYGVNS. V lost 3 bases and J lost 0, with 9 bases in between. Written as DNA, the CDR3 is TGTGCCAGCAGTGATACGGAGAGCTCTGGAAACACCATATATTTT. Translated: CASSDTESSGNTIYF.

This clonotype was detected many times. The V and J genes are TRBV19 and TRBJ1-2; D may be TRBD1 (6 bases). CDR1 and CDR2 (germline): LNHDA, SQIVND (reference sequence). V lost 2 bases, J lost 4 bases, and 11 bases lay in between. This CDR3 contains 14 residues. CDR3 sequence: CASSIKSDSYGYTF. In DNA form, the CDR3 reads TGTGCCAGTAGTATAAAATCGGACAGCTATGGCTACACCTTC.

CDR3 sequence reads: CASRRGGQSGELFF. The CDR3 coding sequence is TGTGCCAGCAGACGTGGAGGACAGAGCGGGGAGCTGTTTTTT. This chain connects TRBV11-2 to TRBJ2-2, with a weak D call TRBD1 (6 bases). Germline lookup yields CDR1 SGHAT and CDR2 FQNNGV. CDR3 length equals 14 residues. Trimming left V 6 bases short and J 7 bases short, with 15 bases between. The full variable domain, completed using reference TRBV11-2 and TRBJ2-2, is EAGVAQSPRYKIIEKRQSVAFWCNPISGHATLYWYQQILGQGPKLLIQFQNNGVVDDSQLPKDRFSAERLKGVDSTLKIQPAKLEDSAVYLCASRRGGQSGELFFGEGSRLTVL.

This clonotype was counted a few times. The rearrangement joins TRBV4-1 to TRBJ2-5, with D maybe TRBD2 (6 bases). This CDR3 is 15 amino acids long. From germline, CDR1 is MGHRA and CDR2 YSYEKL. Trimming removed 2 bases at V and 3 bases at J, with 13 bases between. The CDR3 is CASSQIVGGEETQYF. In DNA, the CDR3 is TGCGCCAGCAGCCAAATCGTAGGCGGGGAAGAGACCCAGTACTTC.

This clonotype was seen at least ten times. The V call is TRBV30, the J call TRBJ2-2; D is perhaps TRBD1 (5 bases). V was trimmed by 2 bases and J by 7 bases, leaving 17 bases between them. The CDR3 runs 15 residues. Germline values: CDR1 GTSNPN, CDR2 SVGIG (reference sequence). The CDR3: CAWSSPPTGHGELFF. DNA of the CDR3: TGTGCCTGGAGTTCACCGCCCACAGGTCACGGGGAGCTGTTTTTT.

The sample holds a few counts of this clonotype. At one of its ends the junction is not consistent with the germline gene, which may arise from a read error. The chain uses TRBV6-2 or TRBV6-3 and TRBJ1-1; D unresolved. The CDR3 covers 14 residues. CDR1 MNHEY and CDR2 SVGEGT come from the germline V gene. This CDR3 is CASSAPVLNTDAFF. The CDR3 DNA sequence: TGTGCCAGCAGCGCGCCAGTCCTGAACACTGATGCTTTCTTT.